This T cell receptor (beta chain) is from a study of siplizumab effects on memory and regulatory T cells (dated by TCRdb to the late 2010s). Concerning the study at large: The study looked at the effect of siplizumab, an anti-CD2 antibody, on alloreactive T-cell subsets in allogeneic mixed lymphocyte reactions made from human PBMCs. Paper-wide results and their limitations: Unstimulated naive T cells appeared to be more diverse than memory T cells, and naive cells seemed to make a substantial contribution to the alloresponse. Roughly 80-97% of proliferating CD4+ or CD8+ clones could not be assigned a naive or memory phenotype. In reactions with siplizumab, an average of 68.8% of mappable alloreactive CD4+ clones were Treg-derived, compared with approximately 29% in control reactions. Whether proliferating Tregs from siplizumab cultures were suppressive was not functionally confirmed. Siplizumab significantly reduced the cumulative frequency of alloreactive sequences traceable to unstimulated CD4+ memory T cells. Because sequences at frequencies below about 10^-5 were poorly captured, only a minor fraction of alloreactive clones could be mapped back to unstimulated subsets.

As regards this clone: No cognate antigen has been identified for it. There are no base qualities to consult, and no much larger clone falls within one base.

In addition, sequencing in three donor pairs included unstimulated CD8+ effector memory subsets alongside CD4+ naive, CD8+ naive, CD8+ TEMRA and CD4+ memory subsets. Sorted unstimulated T cells and proliferating T cells recovered from mixed lymphocyte reactions were subjected to TCRbeta CDR3 sequencing. Fresh whole blood from ten HLA-typed healthy donors served as the source for isolating PBMCs. Spanning cysteine to phenylalanine, the CDR3 consists of 14 amino acids. Of all the DNA, just the CDR3 is kept, 42 bases in frame from base 1. The germline V gene provides CDR1 SNHLY and CDR2 FYNNEI. From V the trimming removes 4 bases and from J it removes 4 bases, while the gene matches leave 4 bases of the junction unaccounted for. The library was generated by the immunoSEQ multiplex PCR assay. The deep sequencing platform assayed around 94,000 TCR templates per sample. Genomic DNA extracted from sorted T cells was the material used for TCRbeta CDR3 sequencing. Per the source publication's procedure: The R programming language was used for clonal analysis of TCRbeta CDR3 data. Comparing unstimulated samples against CFSE-low samples taken after the reaction was how alloreactive CD4+ and CD8+ clones were defined. By matching sequences to the repertoires of sorted unstimulated Treg and non-Treg cells, each alloreactive CD4+ clone was assigned a regulatory or non-regulatory origin. What TCRdb holds here is the immuneACCESS table cut down to in-frame rearrangements. Part of the clones is not present; checked against another copy, under half of the missing clones reflect an unresolved V gene, and the others are unexplained. The D gene and trimming were derived from the DNA, and the V and J assignments and clone size from that table. The sample table records 50,000 to 55,000 clones; around 97% of these occur just once. The ten largest make up approximately 0.6% of the sample.

The chain uses TRBV2 and TRBJ1-1, and 9 junctional nucleotides match TRBD1. The sequenced sample was naive CD4+ T cells sorted from blood. The label giving this sample's cell subset or site can be read as: unstimulated naive T cells. The receptor was derived from a human donor in good health. The CDR3 region reads CASSGQGEGTEAFF. The nucleotides are TGTGCCAGCAGTGGACAGGGGGAGGGCACTGAAGCTTTCTTT.